The clone carrying this T cell receptor (beta chain) was observed at least ten times. Its antigen is currently unknown. This specimen belongs to a study of breast tumors, draining lymph nodes, adjacent tissues. Overall study findings and caveats: The data were judged consistent with most tumor T cells coming from lymph node and expanding in tumor. Tumor TCR diversity was below lymph nodes but above nontumor tissue.

TCRdb reprocessed the multiplex PCR reads via MiXCR and lists one record per CDR3 protein. The data contain some 150,000 distinct CDR3 sequences, about 33% of them seen just once; the ten biggest clones take up roughly 3.8%. Breast cancer patients provided tissue from their axillary draining lymph nodes. The length of the CDR3 is 11 residues. Germline assignment: CDR1 MNHEY and CDR2 SVGEGT. V lost 2 bases, J lost 7 bases, and 3 bases lay in between. The clonotype originates from a female donor with breast cancer. Some clones in this sample may be carry-over from other donors' samples. The sequenced material came from axillary lymph node tissue. The chain links TRBV6-2 or TRBV6-3 to TRBJ2-1; no firm D call. CDR3 in DNA: TGTGCCAGCAGTTACCATAATGAGCAGTTCTTC. It encodes CASSYHNEQFF.